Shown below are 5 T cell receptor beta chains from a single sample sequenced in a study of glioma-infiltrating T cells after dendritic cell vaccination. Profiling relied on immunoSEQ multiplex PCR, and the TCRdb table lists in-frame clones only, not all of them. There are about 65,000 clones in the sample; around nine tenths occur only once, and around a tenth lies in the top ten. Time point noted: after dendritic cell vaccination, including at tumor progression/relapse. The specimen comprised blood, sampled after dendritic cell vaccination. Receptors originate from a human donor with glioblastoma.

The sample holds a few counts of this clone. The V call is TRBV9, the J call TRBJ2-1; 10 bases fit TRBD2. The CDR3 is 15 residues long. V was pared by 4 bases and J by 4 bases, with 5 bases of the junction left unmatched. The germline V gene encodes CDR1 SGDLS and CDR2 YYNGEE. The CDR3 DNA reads TGTGCCAGCAGCACCGGGACTAGCGTATACAATGAGCAGTTCTTC. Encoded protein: CASSTGTSVYNEQFF.

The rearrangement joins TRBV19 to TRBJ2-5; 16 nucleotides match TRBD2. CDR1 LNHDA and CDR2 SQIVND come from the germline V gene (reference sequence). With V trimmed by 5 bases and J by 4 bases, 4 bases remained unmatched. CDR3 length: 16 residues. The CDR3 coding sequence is TGTGCCAGTAGTCCCGGGACTAGCGGGGGGGCAGAGACCCAGTACTTC. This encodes CASSPGTSGGAETQYF.

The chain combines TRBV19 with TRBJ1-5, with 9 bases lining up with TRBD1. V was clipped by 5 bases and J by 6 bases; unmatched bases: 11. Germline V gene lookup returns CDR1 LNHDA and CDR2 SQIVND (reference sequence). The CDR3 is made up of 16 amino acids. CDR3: CASSPFGTGIVQPQHF. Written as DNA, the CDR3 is TGTGCCAGTAGTCCGTTTGGGACAGGGATTGTTCAGCCCCAGCATTTT.

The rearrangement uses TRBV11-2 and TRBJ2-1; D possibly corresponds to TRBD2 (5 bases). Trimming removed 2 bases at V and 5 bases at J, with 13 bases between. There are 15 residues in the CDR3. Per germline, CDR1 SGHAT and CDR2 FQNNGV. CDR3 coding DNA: TGTGCCAGCAGCTTACACGCTTGGGGAGACAATGAGCAGTTCTTC. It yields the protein CASSLHAWGDNEQFF.

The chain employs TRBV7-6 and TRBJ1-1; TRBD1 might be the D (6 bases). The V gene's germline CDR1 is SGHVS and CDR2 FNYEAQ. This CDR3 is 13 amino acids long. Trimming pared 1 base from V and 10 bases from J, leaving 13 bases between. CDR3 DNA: TGTGCCAGCAGCTTAGGGACAGACTCCTCAGCTTTCTTT. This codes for CASSLGTDSSAFF.